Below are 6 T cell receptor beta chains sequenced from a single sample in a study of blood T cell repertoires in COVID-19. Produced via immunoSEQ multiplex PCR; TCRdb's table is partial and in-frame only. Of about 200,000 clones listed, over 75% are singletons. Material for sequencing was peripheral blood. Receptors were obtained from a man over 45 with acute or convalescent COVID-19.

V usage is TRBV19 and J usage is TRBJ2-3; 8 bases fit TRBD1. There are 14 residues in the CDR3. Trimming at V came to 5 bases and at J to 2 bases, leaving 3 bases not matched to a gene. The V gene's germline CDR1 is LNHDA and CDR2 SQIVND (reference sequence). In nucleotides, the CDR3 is TGTGCCAGTAGTGGGACAGGCAACACAGATACGCAGTATTTT. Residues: CASSGTGNTDTQYF. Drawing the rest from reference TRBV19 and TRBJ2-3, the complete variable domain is DGGITQSPKYLFRKEGQNVTLSCEQNLNHDAMYWYRQDPGQGLRLIYYSQIVNDFQKGDIAEGYSVSREKKESFPLTVTSAQKNPTAFYLCASSGTGNTDTQYFGPGTRLTVL.

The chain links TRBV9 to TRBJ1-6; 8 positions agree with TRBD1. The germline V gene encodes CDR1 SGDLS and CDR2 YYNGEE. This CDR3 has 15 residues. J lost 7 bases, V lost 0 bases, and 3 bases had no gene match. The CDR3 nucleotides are TGTGCCAGCAGCGTAGACCACAGGGGGAATTCACCCCTCCACTTT. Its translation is CASSVDHRGNSPLHF. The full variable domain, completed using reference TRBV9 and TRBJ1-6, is DSGVTQTPKHLITATGQRVTLRCSPRSGDLSVYWYQQSLDQGLQFLIQYYNGEERAKGNILERFSAQQFPDLHSELNLSSLELGDSALYFCASSVDHRGNSPLHFGNGTRLTVT.

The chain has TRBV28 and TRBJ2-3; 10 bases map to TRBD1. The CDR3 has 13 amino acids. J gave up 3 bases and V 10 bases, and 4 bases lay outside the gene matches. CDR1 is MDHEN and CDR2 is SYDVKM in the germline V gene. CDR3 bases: TGTGCCATTCGACAGGGGGCTACAGATACGCAGTATTTT. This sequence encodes CAIRQGATDTQYF.

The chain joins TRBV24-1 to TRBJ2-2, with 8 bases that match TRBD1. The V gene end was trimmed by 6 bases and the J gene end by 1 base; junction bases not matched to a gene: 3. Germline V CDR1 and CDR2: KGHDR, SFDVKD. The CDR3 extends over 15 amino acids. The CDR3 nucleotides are TGTGCCACCAGTCGGACAGGGTTGAACACCGGGGAGCTGTTTTTT. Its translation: CATSRTGLNTGELFF.

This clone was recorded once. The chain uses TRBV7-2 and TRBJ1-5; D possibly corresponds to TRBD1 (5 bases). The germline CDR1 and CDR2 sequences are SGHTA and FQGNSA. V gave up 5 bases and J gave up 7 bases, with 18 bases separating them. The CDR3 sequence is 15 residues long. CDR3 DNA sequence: TGTGCCAGCAGCCCTGCAGGGATAAGAAAACAGCCCCAGCATTTT. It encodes CASSPAGIRKQPQHF.

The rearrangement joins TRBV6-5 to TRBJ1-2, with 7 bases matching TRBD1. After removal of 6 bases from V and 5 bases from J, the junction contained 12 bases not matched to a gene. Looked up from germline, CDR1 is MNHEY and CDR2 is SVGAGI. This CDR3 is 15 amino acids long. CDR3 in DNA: TGTGCCAGCAGACCCGGGACAGCGTTTGGGTATGGCTACACCTTC. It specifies CASRPGTAFGYGYTF.